These T cell receptor beta chains were read from a single sample in a study. TCRdb redid the calling of the multiplex PCR reads with MiXCR, one entry per CDR3 protein. The data show a few thousand distinct CDR3 sequences, about a fifth seen once. The sample consisted of Tregs sorted from blood. These receptors came from a female donor with breast cancer. CDR3s leave out the opening cysteine and the closing phenylalanine or tryptophan. Fields, in order: J gene, V gene, CDR3 protein.

>TRBJ1-2|TRBV12-3/TRBV12-4
ASSPLAGPSYGYT
>TRBJ1-1|TRBV12-3/TRBV12-4
ASSVRLNEAF
>TRBJ1-2|TRBV12-3/TRBV12-4
ASSLFSDYGYT
>TRBJ1-2|TRBV12-3/TRBV12-4
ASNIDGFYGYT
>TRBJ1-2|TRBV12-3/TRBV12-4
ASSPHRGEGYT
>TRBJ1-2|TRBV12-5
ASGLPGQGST
>TRBJ1-2|TRBV12-3/TRBV12-4
ASSFGAFDGYT
>TRBJ1-2|TRBV12-3/TRBV12-4
ASSWRTVYGYT
>TRBJ1-2|TRBV12-3/TRBV12-4
ASSGTGTAYLYGYT
>TRBJ1-2|TRBV12-3/TRBV12-4
ASGRDRASYGYT
>TRBJ1-2|TRBV12-3/TRBV12-4
ASSLIDRGGLGFSYGYT